This record looks at one TCR beta chain sequence and its context. CDR1 and CDR2 from the germline V gene are WSHSY and SAAADI. Germline trimming cut 8 bases from V and 5 bases from J; bases unmatched to any gene: 8. The CDR3 contains 15 residues. The data were taken from a study of blood T cell repertoires in COVID-19. Overall study context: There were acute and convalescent COVID-19 samples, and they came from the United States, Italy and Spain. In each case, the material was cDNA or gDNA derived from T cells, B-cell-depleted T cells, or PBMCs.

Authors' methods: Using reference gene primer amplification, nucleated cell counts were estimated. TCRdb keeps only in-frame clones here, not all; method: immunoSEQ multiplex PCR. V and J calls and clone size are copied from that table; D and trimming were computed from the DNA. The sample carries tens of thousands of clones, around 86% recorded once. Sequencing was carried out using peripheral blood. This chain links TRBV10-2 with TRBJ2-5, with 13 bases matching TRBD2. This clonotype was obtained from a woman aged 55 to 70 with active COVID-19. DNA for the CDR3: TGCGCCAGCGGAACTAGCGGGGGGGCCGCGGAGACCCAGTACTTC. Its protein is CASGTSGGAAETQYF.